This T cell receptor beta chain was sequenced for a study of T cell repertoires in cytomegalovirus infection. Study overall: CMV epitopes in the study were HLA-C-restricted (recently identified) and HLA-B-restricted (well studied). Matching HLA type, along with CMV infection, was indicated by public TCR beta signatures. Study-wide findings and caveats: Cumulative public TCR beta family frequency identified CMV carriers with the relevant HLA.

TCRdb called the reads again in MiXCR, with one record for every CDR3 protein. In the table there are 650,000 to 900,000 distinct CDR3 sequences, about 30% of which are singletons. V lost 3 bases to trimming and J lost 2 bases; unmatched junction nucleotides: 2. The CDR3 consists of 14 residues. In germline, CDR1 is SNHLY, CDR2 FYNNEI. Concerning this clonotype: What it binds is not known.

The chain employs TRBV2 and TRBJ2-3; TRBD1 agrees at 7 bases. The clonotype was recovered from a human donor in good health (CMV status not recorded). Some clones in this sample may be carry-over from other donors' samples. The sample in question was cultured CD8+ T cells from PBMCs, obtained from culture after CMV antigen stimulation. The CDR3 sequence is CASSETGNTDTQYF. The CDR3 DNA sequence: TGTGCCAGCAGTGAGACAGGGAACACAGATACGCAGTATTTT.